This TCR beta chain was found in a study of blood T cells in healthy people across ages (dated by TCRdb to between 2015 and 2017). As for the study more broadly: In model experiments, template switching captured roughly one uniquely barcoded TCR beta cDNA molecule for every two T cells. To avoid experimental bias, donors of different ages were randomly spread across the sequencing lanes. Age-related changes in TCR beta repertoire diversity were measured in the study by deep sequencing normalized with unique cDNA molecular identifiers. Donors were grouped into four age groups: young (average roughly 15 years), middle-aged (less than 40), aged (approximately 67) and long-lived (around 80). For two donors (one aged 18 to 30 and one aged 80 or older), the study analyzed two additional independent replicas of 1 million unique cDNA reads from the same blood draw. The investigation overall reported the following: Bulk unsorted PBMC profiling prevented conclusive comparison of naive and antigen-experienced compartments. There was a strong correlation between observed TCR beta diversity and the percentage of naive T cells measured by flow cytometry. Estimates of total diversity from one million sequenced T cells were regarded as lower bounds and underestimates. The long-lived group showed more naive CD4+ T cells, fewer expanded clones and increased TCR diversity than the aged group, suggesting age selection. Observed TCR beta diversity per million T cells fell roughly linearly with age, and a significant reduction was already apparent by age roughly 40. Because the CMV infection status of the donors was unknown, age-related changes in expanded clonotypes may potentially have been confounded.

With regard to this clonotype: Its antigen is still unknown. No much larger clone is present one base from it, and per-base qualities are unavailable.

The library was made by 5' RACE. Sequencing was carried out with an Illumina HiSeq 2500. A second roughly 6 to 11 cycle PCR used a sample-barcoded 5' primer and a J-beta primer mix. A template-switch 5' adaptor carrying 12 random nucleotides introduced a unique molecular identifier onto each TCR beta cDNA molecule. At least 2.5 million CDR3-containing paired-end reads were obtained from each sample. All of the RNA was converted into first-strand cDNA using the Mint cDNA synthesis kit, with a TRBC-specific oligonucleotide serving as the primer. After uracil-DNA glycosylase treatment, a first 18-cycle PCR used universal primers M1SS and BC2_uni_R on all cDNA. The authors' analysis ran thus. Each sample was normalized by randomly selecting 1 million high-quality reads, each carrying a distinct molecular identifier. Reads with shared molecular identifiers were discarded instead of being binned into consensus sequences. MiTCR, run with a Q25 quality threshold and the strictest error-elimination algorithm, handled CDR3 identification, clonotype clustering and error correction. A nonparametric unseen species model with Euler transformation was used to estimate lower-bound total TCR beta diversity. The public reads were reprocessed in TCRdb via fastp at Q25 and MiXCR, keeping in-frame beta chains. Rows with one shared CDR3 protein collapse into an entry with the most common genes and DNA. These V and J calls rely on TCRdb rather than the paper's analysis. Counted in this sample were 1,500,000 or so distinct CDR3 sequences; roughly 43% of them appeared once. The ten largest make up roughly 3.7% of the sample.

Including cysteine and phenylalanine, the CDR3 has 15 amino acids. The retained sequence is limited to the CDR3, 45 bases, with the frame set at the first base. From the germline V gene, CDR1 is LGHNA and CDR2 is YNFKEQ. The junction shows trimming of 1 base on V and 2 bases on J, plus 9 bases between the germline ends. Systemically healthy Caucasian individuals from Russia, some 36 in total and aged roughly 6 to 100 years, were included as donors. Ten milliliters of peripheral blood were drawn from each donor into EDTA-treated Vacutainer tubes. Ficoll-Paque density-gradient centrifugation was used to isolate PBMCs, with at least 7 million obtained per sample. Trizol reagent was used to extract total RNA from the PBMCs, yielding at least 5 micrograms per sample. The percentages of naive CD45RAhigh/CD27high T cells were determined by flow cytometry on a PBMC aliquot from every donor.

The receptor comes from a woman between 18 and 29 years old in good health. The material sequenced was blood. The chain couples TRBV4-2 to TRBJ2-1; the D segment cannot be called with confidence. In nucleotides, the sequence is TGTGCCAGCAGCCAAGCCCCCGACCCCTACAATGAGCAGTTCTTC. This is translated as CASSQAPDPYNEQFF.